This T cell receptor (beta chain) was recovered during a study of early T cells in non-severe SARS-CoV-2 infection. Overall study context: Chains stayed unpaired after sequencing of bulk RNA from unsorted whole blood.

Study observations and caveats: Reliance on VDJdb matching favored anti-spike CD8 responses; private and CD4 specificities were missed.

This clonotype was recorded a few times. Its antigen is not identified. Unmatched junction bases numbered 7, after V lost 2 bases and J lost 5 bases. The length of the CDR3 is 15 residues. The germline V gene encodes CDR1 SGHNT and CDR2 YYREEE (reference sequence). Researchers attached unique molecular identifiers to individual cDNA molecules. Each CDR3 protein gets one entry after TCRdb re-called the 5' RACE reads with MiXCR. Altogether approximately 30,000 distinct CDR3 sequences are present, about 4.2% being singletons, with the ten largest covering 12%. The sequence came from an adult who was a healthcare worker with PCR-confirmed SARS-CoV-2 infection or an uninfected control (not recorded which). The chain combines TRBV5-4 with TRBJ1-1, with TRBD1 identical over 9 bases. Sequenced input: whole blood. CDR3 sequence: CASSFSQGAETEAFF. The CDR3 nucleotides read TGTGCCAGCAGCTTTTCACAGGGGGCCGAAACTGAAGCTTTCTTT.